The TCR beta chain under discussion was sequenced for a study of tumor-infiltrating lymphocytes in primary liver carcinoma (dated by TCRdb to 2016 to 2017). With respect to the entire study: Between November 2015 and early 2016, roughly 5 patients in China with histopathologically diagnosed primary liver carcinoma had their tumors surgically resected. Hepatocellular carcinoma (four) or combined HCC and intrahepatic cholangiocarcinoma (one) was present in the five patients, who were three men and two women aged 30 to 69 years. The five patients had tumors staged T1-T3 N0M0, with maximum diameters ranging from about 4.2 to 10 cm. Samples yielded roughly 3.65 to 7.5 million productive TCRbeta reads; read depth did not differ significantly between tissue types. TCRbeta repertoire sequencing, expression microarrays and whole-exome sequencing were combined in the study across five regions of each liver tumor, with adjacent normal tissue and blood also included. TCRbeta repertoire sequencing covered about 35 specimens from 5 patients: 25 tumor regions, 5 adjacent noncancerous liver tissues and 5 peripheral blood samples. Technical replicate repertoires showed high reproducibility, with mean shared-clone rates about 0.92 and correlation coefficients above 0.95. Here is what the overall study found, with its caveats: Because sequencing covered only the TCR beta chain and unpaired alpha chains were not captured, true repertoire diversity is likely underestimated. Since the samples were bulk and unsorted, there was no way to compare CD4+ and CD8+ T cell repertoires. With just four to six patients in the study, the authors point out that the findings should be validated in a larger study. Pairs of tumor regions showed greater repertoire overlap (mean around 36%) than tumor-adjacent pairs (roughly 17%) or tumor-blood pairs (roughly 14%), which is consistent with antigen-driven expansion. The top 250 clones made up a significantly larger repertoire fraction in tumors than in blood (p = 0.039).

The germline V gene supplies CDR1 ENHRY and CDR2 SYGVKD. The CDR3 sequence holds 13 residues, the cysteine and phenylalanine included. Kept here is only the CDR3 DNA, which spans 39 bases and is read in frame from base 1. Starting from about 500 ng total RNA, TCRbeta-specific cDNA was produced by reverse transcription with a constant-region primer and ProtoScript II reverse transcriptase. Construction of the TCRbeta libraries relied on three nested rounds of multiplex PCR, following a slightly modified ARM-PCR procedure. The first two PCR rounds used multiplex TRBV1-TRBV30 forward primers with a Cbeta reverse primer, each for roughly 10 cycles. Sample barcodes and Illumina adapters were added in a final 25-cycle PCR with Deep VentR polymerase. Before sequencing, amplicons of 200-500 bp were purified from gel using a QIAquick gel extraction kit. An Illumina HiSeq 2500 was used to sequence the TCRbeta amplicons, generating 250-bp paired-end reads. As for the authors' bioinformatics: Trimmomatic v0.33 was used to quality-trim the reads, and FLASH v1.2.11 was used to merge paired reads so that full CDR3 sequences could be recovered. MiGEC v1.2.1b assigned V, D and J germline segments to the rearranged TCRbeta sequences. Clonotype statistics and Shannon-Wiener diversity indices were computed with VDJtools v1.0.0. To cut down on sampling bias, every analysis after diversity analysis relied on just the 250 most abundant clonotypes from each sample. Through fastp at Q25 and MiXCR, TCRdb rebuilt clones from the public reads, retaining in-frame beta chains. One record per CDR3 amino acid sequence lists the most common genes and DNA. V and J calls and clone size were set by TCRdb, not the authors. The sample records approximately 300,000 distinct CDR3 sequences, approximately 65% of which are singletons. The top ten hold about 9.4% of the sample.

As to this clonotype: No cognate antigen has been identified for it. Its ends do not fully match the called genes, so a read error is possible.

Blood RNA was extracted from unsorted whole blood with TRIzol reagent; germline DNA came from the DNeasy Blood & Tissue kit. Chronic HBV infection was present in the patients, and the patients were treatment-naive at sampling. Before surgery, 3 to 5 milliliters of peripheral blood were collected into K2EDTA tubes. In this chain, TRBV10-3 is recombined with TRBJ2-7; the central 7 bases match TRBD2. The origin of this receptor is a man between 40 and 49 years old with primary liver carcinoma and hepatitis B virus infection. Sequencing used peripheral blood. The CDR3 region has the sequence CAISVAREFEQCF. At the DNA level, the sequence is TGTGCCATCAGTGTGGCGCGGGAGTTCGAGCAGTGCTTC.